This T cell receptor (beta chain) appears in the sequencing data of a study of blood T cells in healthy people across ages. Study-wide findings and caveats: Versus aged donors, long-lived donors had higher diversity and more naive CD4+ cells.

Looked up from germline, CDR1 is SGHTA and CDR2 is FQGNSA. The CDR3 runs 15 residues. Trimming cost V 6 bases and J 3 bases; bases outside gene matches: 8. This clonotype has more than one count but fewer than ten. The antigen remains unidentified. Primed by a sample-barcoded 5' primer and a J-beta primer mix, a second PCR proceeded for 7 to 11 cycles. Every sample gave at least 2.5 million paired-end reads containing CDR3. TCRdb reprocessed the 5' RACE reads via MiXCR and lists one record per CDR3 protein. The sample lists around 1,800,000 distinct CDR3 sequences, about 39% occurring once. Per-sample PBMC isolation yielded at least 7 million cells. Total RNA extraction produced at least 5 micrograms (per sample) for the study.

The sequenced sample was blood. The chain uses TRBV7-2 and TRBJ2-7, with TRBD2 matching 10 bases. This TCR derives from a human donor in good health. Here the CDR3 DNA reads TGTGCCAGCAGATCTAGCGGGGGAGCATACTACGAGCAGTACTTC. Encoded protein: CASRSSGGAYYEQYF.